One sample yielded the 14 T cell receptor beta chains listed below, sequenced in a study of vaccination effects on CD4 cells after COVID-19. For these TCRs, the target antigens are not known. The data were produced by immunoSEQ multiplex PCR, yet TCRdb's version contains in-frame clones alone and is incomplete. The data contain roughly 35,000 clones, around two thirds of them singletons. Sequencing followed a ViraFEST assay step that expanded antigen-specific CD4+ T cells with viral peptide pools. With 10 days of culture completed, CD4+ T cells were isolated. A positive SARS-CoV-2 PCR test fell between March and December 2020. The sequencing used CD4+ T cells from PBMCs cultured with HCoV-NL63 spike peptides, collected before COVID-19 vaccination. The receptors shown here come from a human donor who had a prior SARS-CoV-2 infection.

The chain joins TRBV6-5 to TRBJ1-3; D not resolved. This CDR3 is 14 amino acids long. V shed 6 bases and J shed 0 bases, with 9 bases lying between them. Germline CDR1 and CDR2: MNHEY and SVGAGI. This CDR3 reads CASRGRLSGNTIYF. CDR3 bases: TGTGCCAGCAGAGGACGGCTCTCTGGAAACACCATATATTTT.

The genes are TRBV7-9 and TRBJ1-5, with D perhaps TRBD1 (5 bases). The CDR3 runs to 12 residues. Looked up from germline, CDR1 is SEHNR and CDR2 is FQNEAQ (reference sequence). Trimming removed 5 bases from V and 12 bases from J, with 14 bases in between. The CDR3 is CASSVSGSLQHF. The CDR3 DNA is TGTGCCAGCAGCGTATCAGGGAGCCTCCAGCATTTT.

The chain has TRBV6-5 and TRBJ2-2, with TRBD1 matching over 10 bases. The germline V gene has CDR1 MNHEY and CDR2 SVGAGI. There are 15 residues in the CDR3. Trimming removed 6 bases from V and 4 bases from J; junction bases left unmatched: 5. CDR3 sequence reads: CASRPGTGVTGELFF. In DNA form, the CDR3 reads TGTGCCAGCAGACCCGGGACAGGGGTCACCGGGGAGCTGTTTTTT.

The CDR3 loop is CASSASSSGNTIYF. For the CDR3, the DNA is TGTGCCAGCAGCGCCTCAAGCTCTGGAAACACCATATATTTT. J is TRBJ1-3 and V is TRBV5-5; D unresolved. Trimming took 4 bases from V and 0 from J, leaving 8 bases between them. This CDR3 is built from 14 residues. The germline V gene encodes CDR1 SGHKS and CDR2 YYEKEE (reference sequence). Supplemented by reference TRBV5-5 and TRBJ1-3, the full variable domain reads DAGVTQSPTHLIKTRGQQVTLRCSPISGHKSVSWYQQVLGQGPQFIFQYYEKEERGRGNFPDRFSARQFPNYSSELNVNALLLGDSALYLCASSASSSGNTIYFGEGSWLTVV.

This chain uses TRBV5-1 with TRBJ1-1; maybe TRBD1 (6 bases). The V gene lost 2 bases and the J gene lost 5 bases, with 16 bases spanning the gap. Per germline, CDR1 SGHRS and CDR2 YFSETQ. The CDR3 is 15 amino acids. The CDR3 region is CASSFMDSAGTEAFF. CDR3 nucleotide sequence: TGCGCCAGCAGCTTCATGGACAGTGCGGGGACTGAAGCTTTCTTT.

J is TRBJ1-3 and V is TRBV6-5, with D possibly matching TRBD1 (5 bases). V lost 2 bases, J lost 0 bases, and 11 bases lay in between. Germline CDR1 reads MNHEY; CDR2 reads SVGAGI. The CDR3 totals 16 residues. Here the CDR3 reads CASSYAGVGSGNTIYF. DNA of the CDR3: TGTGCCAGCAGTTACGCGGGGGTTGGCTCTGGAAACACCATATATTTT.

CDR3 amino acids: CASSKRQGARETQYF. As DNA, the CDR3 is TGTGCCAGCAGTAAAAGACAGGGGGCGCGGGAGACCCAGTACTTC. J is TRBJ2-5 and V is TRBV6-5; 10 bases agree with TRBD1. With 5 bases clipped from V and 5 bases from J, the junction kept 8 bases outside the gene matches. This CDR3 has 15 amino acids. Per germline, CDR1 MNHEY and CDR2 SVGAGI.

The genes are TRBV29-1 and TRBJ2-5; no definite D call. CDR1 is SQVTM, CDR2 ANQGSEA, per germline. The CDR3 spans 12 residues. Trimming cost V 5 bases and J 1 base, with 8 bases left between them. CDR3 DNA sequence: TGCAGCGTTCGGTACAGCCAAGAGACCCAGTACTTC. Residues: CSVRYSQETQYF.

This rearrangement joins TRBV6-2 or TRBV6-3 to TRBJ2-7; D might be TRBD2 (5 bases). Germline V lookup: CDR1 MNHEY, CDR2 SVGEGT. This CDR3 has 15 amino acids. The germline V and J ends were trimmed by 2 bases and 6 bases, with 17 bases remaining between them. CDR3 region: CASSYDDRDFSEQYF. Written as DNA, the CDR3 is TGTGCCAGCAGTTACGATGATCGGGATTTCAGCGAGCAGTACTTC.

The J gene is TRBJ1-2, the V gene TRBV7-9; 9 bases align to TRBD1. Germline lookup yields CDR1 SEHNR and CDR2 FQNEAQ (reference sequence). The CDR3 sequence is 13 residues long. V was pared by 5 bases and J by 8 bases, with 6 bases of the junction left unmatched. CDR3 amino acids: CASSRTGVDGYTF. The CDR3 nucleotides read TGTGCCAGCAGCCGGACAGGGGTCGACGGCTACACCTTC.

In its sample, this clone was seen once. The chain combines TRBV6-1 with TRBJ2-7, with D tentatively TRBD1 (5 bases). This CDR3 contains 15 residues. The germline V and J ends were trimmed by 2 bases and 3 bases, with 14 bases remaining between them. The germline CDR1 and CDR2 sequences are MNHNS and SASEGT. CDR3 in DNA: TGTGCCAGCAGTGAACAGGGTAGGTTTATCTACGAGCAGTACTTC. Its protein product is CASSEQGRFIYEQYF.

This chain links TRBV18 with TRBJ2-1; TRBD1 matches at 12 bases. Germline assignment: CDR1 KGHSH and CDR2 LQKENI. The V and J ends lost 6 bases and 7 bases, in that order; junction bases with no gene match: 7. The CDR3 covers 15 residues. The CDR3 protein is CASSPGTGGRNEQFF. In DNA form, the CDR3 reads TGTGCCAGCTCGCCCGGGACAGGGGGCCGGAATGAGCAGTTCTTC.

This clone turned up a few times. The chain recombines TRBV19 with TRBJ1-4, with 9 positions matching TRBD1. Trimming cost V 5 bases and J 12 bases; bases outside gene matches: 13. CDR1 and CDR2 from the germline V gene are LNHDA and SQIVND (reference sequence). This CDR3 is 15 amino acids long. The CDR3 DNA follows: TGTGCCAGTAGTCCAGGGGACAGGGAGGGCGTTGAACTGTTTTTT. It translates to CASSPGDREGVELFF.

CDR3 DNA sequence: TGTGCCACCAGCGGAGGGGACAAGCGGGAGACCCAGTACTTC. Its protein is CATSGGDKRETQYF. The V and J genes are TRBV15 and TRBJ2-5; TRBD1 or TRBD2 may be the D gene (6 bases each). This CDR3 comprises 14 residues. Trimming stripped 5 bases from V and 5 bases from J, with 15 bases between. Germline V gives CDR1 LNHNV, CDR2 YYDKDF (reference sequence).